The 27 T cell receptor beta chains given below trace back to one sample, sequenced in a study of blood T cell repertoires in COVID-19. Sequencing was performed with immunoSEQ multiplex PCR; in TCRdb, only in-frame clones are kept and a portion is missing. The repertoire has around 200,000 clones, roughly nine tenths of them found once; the top ten carry over 3%. The specimen was PBMCs or T cells enriched from blood (not recorded which). The source of these receptors is a woman between 45 and 60 years old in a cohort exposed to, infected with or recovered from COVID-19 (not recorded which).

This clone was found a few times. V and J are TRBV24-1 and TRBJ1-4; 8 nucleotides line up with TRBD1. This CDR3 contains 17 residues. V trimming: 1 base; J trimming: 8 bases; junction bases outside the gene matches: 11. Germline loops: CDR1 KGHDR, CDR2 SFDVKD. The CDR3 region has the DNA TGTGCCACCAGTGATTTTGGACAGGGAAGAGTCAAGGAAAAACTGTTTTTT. The encoded protein is CATSDFGQGRVKEKLFF.

The chain links TRBV28 to TRBJ2-4; maybe TRBD2 (6 bases). The CDR3 runs 13 residues. V lost 7 bases, J lost 6 bases, and 13 bases lay in between. Germline CDR1 and CDR2: MDHEN and SYDVKM. The DNA for the CDR3 is TGTGCCAGCACCCCAGCGGGCGGAAACATTCAGTACTTC. The encoded protein is CASTPAGGNIQYF.

The chain links TRBV5-1 to TRBJ1-5; a weak D match, TRBD1 (5 bases). CDR3 length: 15 amino acids. Germline assignment: CDR1 SGHRS and CDR2 YFSETQ. Between the trimmed V and J ends, which lost 0 bases and 2 bases, there was a span of 9 bases. The CDR3 protein is CASSLEGMRNQPQHF. Written as DNA, the CDR3 is TGCGCCAGCAGCTTGGAGGGGATGCGCAATCAGCCCCAGCATTTT.

The chain employs TRBV13 and TRBJ2-7, with 8 bases fitting TRBD2. V dropped 2 bases and J dropped 5; count of bases not matched to a gene: 8. The CDR3 is made up of 15 amino acids. Germline V gene lookup returns CDR1 PRHDT and CDR2 FYEKMQ (reference sequence). CDR3 region: CASSLRAGAKNEQYF. As DNA, the CDR3 is TGTGCCAGCAGCTTAAGAGCGGGGGCTAAAAACGAGCAGTACTTC.

The V and J genes are TRBV3-1 (or the pseudogene TRBV3-2) and TRBJ1-4; no reliable D call. Trimming removed 4 bases from V and 5 bases from J, with 20 bases in between. There are 17 residues in the CDR3. Germline V CDR1 and CDR2: LGHDT, YNNKEL (reference sequence). The CDR3 loop is CASSPNVSQPGNEKLFF. CDR3 sequence (DNA): TGTGCCAGCAGCCCTAACGTAAGCCAACCAGGAAATGAAAAACTGTTTTTT.

The chain is built from TRBV15 and TRBJ2-5; D gene ambiguous. Germline V lookup: CDR1 LNHNV, CDR2 YYDKDF (reference sequence). CDR3 size: 14 residues. Trimming stripped 0 bases from V and 2 bases from J, with 7 bases between. The CDR3 nucleotides are TGTGCCACCAGCAGAGATCGGTTACAAGAGACCCAGTACTTC. As protein: CATSRDRLQETQYF.

The chain carries TRBV4-3 and TRBJ2-3; TRBD2 might be the D (5 bases). Germline-derived CDR1 and CDR2 are LGHNA and YSLEER. Deletions cut 8 bases from V and 1 base from J, with 13 bases between. This CDR3 contains 14 residues. CDR3 sequence (DNA): TGCGCCAGCTCGAGTTCGGAGGGCACAGATACGCAGTATTTT. It yields the protein CASSSSEGTDTQYF.

CDR3 bases: TGTGCCAGCAGCTTGGTGGTACAGGCAACTAATGAAAAACTGTTTTTT. Protein sequence: CASSLVVQATNEKLFF. The J gene is TRBJ1-4, the V gene TRBV5-5; weak D call: TRBD1 (5 bases). The CDR3 runs to 16 residues. Trimming shortened V by 0 bases and J by 0 bases, and 9 bases separated the two germline ends. Germline V lookup: CDR1 SGHKS, CDR2 YYEKEE (reference sequence).

This clone was detected once. V is TRBV5-5 and J is TRBJ1-6, with D unclear. CDR3 size: 15 residues. V shed 3 bases and J shed 7 bases, with 14 bases lying between them. Germline lookup yields CDR1 SGHKS and CDR2 YYEKEE (reference sequence). The CDR3, as DNA: TGTGCCAGCAGCTGGGAGTGGCGGCTAAATTCACCCCTCCACTTT. Protein sequence: CASSWEWRLNSPLHF.

The chain has TRBV7-2 and TRBJ1-1; D might be TRBD1 (5 bases). This CDR3 region has 17 residues. Per germline, CDR1 SGHTA and CDR2 FQGNSA. The V and J ends lost 3 bases and 3 bases respectively, with 20 bases between them. The CDR3 here is CASSFLGGAGTDTEAFF. CDR3 nucleotide sequence: TGTGCCAGCAGCTTCCTCGGAGGGGCAGGGACGGACACTGAAGCTTTCTTT.

The chain links TRBV20-1 to TRBJ1-1; D unresolved. The CDR3 totals 11 residues. The V gene lost 6 bases and the J gene lost 7 bases, with 12 bases spanning the gap. Germline V gene lookup returns CDR1 DFQATT and CDR2 SNEGSKA (reference sequence). The CDR3 nucleotides are TGCAGTGCGTACCCCTATCATGAAGCTTTCTTT. As protein: CSAYPYHEAFF.

The chain recombines TRBV6-5 with TRBJ1-3; D gene uncertain. CDR3 length: 15 residues. Germline lookup yields CDR1 MNHEY and CDR2 SVGAGI. V lost 7 bases and J lost 4, with 17 bases in between. The CDR3 DNA follows: TGTGCCAGCAAGGCGGAAGAGATCTTCGGAAACACCATATATTTT. It codes for CASKAEEIFGNTIYF.

This rearrangement joins TRBV27 to TRBJ2-7; 8 nucleotides match TRBD2. In germline, CDR1 is MNHEY, CDR2 SMNVEV (reference sequence). After removal of 7 bases from V and 8 bases from J, the junction contained 10 bases not matched to a gene. The CDR3 runs to 13 residues. In nucleotides, the CDR3 is TGTGCCAGCAAGGGCGGGGGGTTGTACAAGCAGTACTTC. The encoded protein is CASKGGGLYKQYF.

The chain is built from TRBV5-4 and TRBJ2-3; D perhaps matches TRBD2 (6 bases). V dropped 4 bases and J dropped 4 bases, with 13 bases sitting between them. CDR1 and CDR2 (germline): SGHNT, YYREEE (reference sequence). This CDR3 spans 14 amino acids. CDR3 in DNA: TGTGCCAGCAGCCAATCCGGGACTCCAGATACGCAGTATTTT. This encodes CASSQSGTPDTQYF.

The CDR3 loop reads CASSLALGRTEAFF. The CDR3, as DNA: TGTGCCAGCAGCTTAGCGTTGGGGAGGACTGAAGCTTTCTTT. This rearrangement joins TRBV7-2 to TRBJ1-1; D is unresolved. Looked up from germline, CDR1 is SGHTA and CDR2 is FQGNSA. CDR3 length equals 14 residues. V lost 0 bases to trimming and J lost 5 bases, with 10 bases between them.

The genes are TRBV27 and TRBJ1-1, with D possibly being TRBD1 (5 bases). The CDR3 loop spans 14 amino acids. The germline gives CDR1 MNHEY, CDR2 SMNVEV (reference sequence). The V and J ends lost 3 bases and 1 base respectively, with 9 bases between them. In DNA form, the CDR3 reads TGTGCCAGCAGTTTTGGCAGGGCGAACACTGAAGCTTTCTTT. Translated, it gives CASSFGRANTEAFF.

J is TRBJ2-7 and V is TRBV2, with 11 nucleotides matching TRBD2. This CDR3 has 16 amino acids. Germline lookup yields CDR1 SNHLY and CDR2 FYNNEI. V shed 4 bases and J 5 bases; nucleotides not matched to a gene: 10. CDR3 coding DNA: TGTGCCAGCAGTGTACCGTTTCTGGGACTAGCGGACGAGCAGTACTTC. Protein product: CASSVPFLGLADEQYF. Full variable domain (remainder filled in from reference TRBV2 and TRBJ2-7): EPEVTQTPSHQVTQMGQEVILRCVPISNHLYFYWYRQILGQKVEFLVSFYNNEISEKSEIFDDQFSVERPDGSNFTLKIRSTKLEDSAMYFCASSVPFLGLADEQYFGPGTRLTVT.

The rearrangement links TRBV15 to TRBJ2-1; TRBD1 agrees at 9 bases. The germline gives CDR1 LNHNV, CDR2 YYDKDF (reference sequence). The CDR3 covers 15 residues. V lost 0 bases and J lost 9; bases outside the gene matches: 6. CDR3 residues: CATSREQGARGEQFF. The DNA for the CDR3 is TGTGCCACCAGCAGAGAACAGGGGGCGCGAGGTGAGCAGTTCTTC.

The rearrangement links TRBV4-2 to TRBJ1-1, with TRBD1 matching over 7 bases. The germline V gene has CDR1 LGHNA and CDR2 YNFKEQ. Unmatched junction bases numbered 25, after V lost 0 bases and J lost 0 bases. The CDR3 is 23 residues long. The CDR3 DNA reads TGTGCCAGCAGCCAAGATCTGGGGATTCGGGATATAATTCCGACAGGGATGAACACTGAAGCTTTCTTT. Encoded protein: CASSQDLGIRDIIPTGMNTEAFF.

The genes are TRBV2 and TRBJ1-1; 7 bases agree with TRBD1. V lost 1 base, J lost 4 bases, and 0 bases stayed unmatched. The CDR3 consists of 13 residues. Germline V gives CDR1 SNHLY, CDR2 FYNNEI. DNA for the CDR3: TGTGCCAGCAGTGAAGACAGGGGCACTGAAGCTTTCTTT. Its protein product is CASSEDRGTEAFF.

The V call is TRBV7-5, the J call TRBJ2-4; the table calls TRBD2, which could not be checked here. TRBV7-5 is classified as a pseudogene. CDR3 size: 14 residues. Written as DNA, the CDR3 is TGTGCCAGAAGCTTAGGACTAGCGGGCAACATTCAGTACTTC. It encodes CARSLGLAGNIQYF.

This sequence joins TRBV4-3 and TRBJ2-4, with TRBD1 identical over 7 bases. Unmatched junction bases numbered 6, after V lost 1 base and J lost 3 bases. CDR3 length equals 16 residues. Germline loops: CDR1 LGHNA, CDR2 YSLEER. The CDR3 is CASSQGPGGNKNIQYF. In DNA, the CDR3 is TGCGCCAGCAGCCAAGGCCCAGGGGGAAACAAAAACATTCAGTACTTC.

The chain combines TRBV19 with TRBJ1-5; 10 bases align to TRBD1. This CDR3 region has 15 residues. V dropped 5 bases and J dropped 7; count of bases not matched to a gene: 8. Germline CDR1 is LNHDA and CDR2 is SQIVND (reference sequence). The CDR3 reads CASSPDRGREQPQHF. DNA for the CDR3: TGTGCCAGTAGTCCCGACAGGGGGCGCGAACAGCCCCAGCATTTT.

The V gene is TRBV5-1, the J gene TRBJ1-1; D might be TRBD1 (5 bases). Trimming left V 3 bases short and J 1 base short, with 13 bases between. The CDR3 sequence is 15 residues long. From germline, CDR1 is SGHRS and CDR2 YFSETQ. Here the CDR3 DNA reads TGCGCCAGCAGCTCTCTTACAGGTACGAACACTGAAGCTTTCTTT. Protein product: CASSSLTGTNTEAFF.

In DNA, the CDR3 is TGCGCCAGCAACCGAGACAGGGGAGAGACCCAGTACTTC. It codes for CASNRDRGETQYF. V usage is TRBV5-1 and J usage is TRBJ2-5; 8 nucleotides match TRBD1. Germline V gene data show CDR1 as SGHRS and CDR2 as YFSETQ. The ends lost 6 bases at V and 4 bases at J; junction bases unmatched: 5. This CDR3 is built from 13 residues.

The gene calls are TRBV5-6 and TRBJ1-4; tentative D call: TRBD1 (5 bases). The germline gives CDR1 SGHDT, CDR2 YYEEEE. This CDR3 comprises 15 residues. The ends were cut back, 3 bases at V and 4 bases at J, with 13 bases in the middle. In DNA, the CDR3 is TGTGCCAGCAGCTGGGTCGCGGGGGTTAATGAAAAACTGTTTTTT. Protein product: CASSWVAGVNEKLFF.

The chain combines TRBV7-9 with TRBJ2-3, with TRBD2 matching over 8 bases. V lost 2 bases to trimming and J lost 0 bases; unmatched junction nucleotides: 7. CDR1 is SEHNR and CDR2 is FQNEAQ in the germline V gene (reference sequence). This CDR3 has 17 amino acids. Here the CDR3 reads CASSLRGSGESTDTQYF. The CDR3 DNA reads TGTGCCAGCAGCTTAAGGGGTAGCGGGGAGAGCACAGATACGCAGTATTTT.